The T cell receptor (beta chain) under discussion was sequenced for a study of vaccination effects on CD4 cells after COVID-19. Sequencing was performed with immunoSEQ multiplex PCR; in TCRdb, only in-frame clones are kept and a portion is missing. The sample has about 22,000 clones, approximately 70% seen once. General study findings and limits: There were few convalescent patients in the study and no early post-infection timepoints.

Sequencing in the ViraFEST assay came after antigen-specific CD4+ T cells had been expanded with viral peptide pools, which were used to stimulate PBMC. The culture ran for 10 days before CD4+ T cells were isolated. It was two doses of either the BNT162b2 or mRNA-1273 vaccine that participants received. Germline V gene lookup returns CDR1 LNHDA and CDR2 SQIVND (reference sequence). The germline V and J ends were trimmed by 6 bases and 4 bases, with 12 bases remaining between them. The length of the CDR3 is 13 residues. As regards this clone: The antigen is unknown.

The rearrangement joins TRBV19 to TRBJ1-1, with a tentative D call TRBD1 (5 bases). The clonotype comes from a human donor who received a COVID-19 vaccine. The sequencing used CD4+ T cells from PBMCs cultured with HCoV-NL63 spike peptides, collected after COVID-19 vaccination. The CDR3: CASRGAGSTEAFF. The DNA for the CDR3 is TGTGCCAGTAGAGGTGCAGGGTCCACTGAAGCTTTCTTT. Together with reference TRBV19 and TRBJ1-1, the CDR3 gives the full variable domain: DGGITQSPKYLFRKEGQNVTLSCEQNLNHDAMYWYRQDPGQGLRLIYYSQIVNDFQKGDIAEGYSVSREKKESFPLTVTSAQKNPTAFYLCASRGAGSTEAFFGQGTRLTVV.